The rows below give T cell receptor beta chains drawn from one sample of a study of T cells in Graves' hyperthyroidism and ophthalmopathy. TCRdb itself ran the multiplex PCR reads through MiXCR, one entry per CDR3 protein. Here the sample spans fewer than 700,000 distinct CDR3 sequences, 15% to 20% being singletons. The sample taken for sequencing was blood. These receptors all stem from a woman aged 25 to 39 with Graves' hyperthyroidism. Both conserved end residues are part of each CDR3. A D gene is named only where the DNA matches it firmly. Clone size, where shown, is once, few, many, or a class for clones that have expanded.

J gene	clone size	D gene	V gene	CDR3 DNA	CDR3 protein
TRBJ2-1	many	TRBD2	TRBV20-1	TGCAGTGCTAGAGATCAGTCGGCTAGCGGGAGGAAAGGGAGTGAGCAGTTCTTC	CSARDQSASGRKGSEQFF
TRBJ2-7	many	TRBD1	TRBV20-1	TGCAGTGCTCGGCCCCGGGACAGGGTCTACGAGCAGTACTTC	CSARPRDRVYEQYF
TRBJ2-7	many	NA	TRBV30	TGTGCCTGGAGTGTACTAGGGCCTGACGAGCAGTACTTC	CAWSVLGPDEQYF
TRBJ2-7	many	NA	TRBV11-2	TGTGCCAGCAGCTCCTCCCCAGGTACCGAGCAGTACTTC	CASSSSPGTEQYF
TRBJ2-2	many	NA	TRBV20-1	TGCAGTGCTCCGAAGACCGGGGAGCTGTTTTTT	CSAPKTGELFF
TRBJ2-1	NA	NA	TRBV28	TGTGCCAGCAGTCCCCTAGTTGAAACCTACAATGAGCAGTTCTTC	CASSPLVETYNEQFF
TRBJ1-2	NA	TRBD1	TRBV5-1	TGCGCCAGCAGCTTGAACAGGGGCCGATCTGACTATGGCTACACCTTC	CASSLNRGRSDYGYTF
TRBJ2-7	many	NA	TRBV28	TGTGCCAGCAGTTTACCAGGGTACCCCACCGAGCAGTACTTC	CASSLPGYPTEQYF
TRBJ2-1	many	TRBD2	TRBV2	TGTGCCAGCCAGGCTAGCGGGACATTCTACAATGAGCAGTTCTTC	CASQASGTFYNEQFF
TRBJ2-3	many	NA	TRBV11-2	TGTGCCAGCAGCTTATGGGCTATGATCGATACGCAGTATTTT	CASSLWAMIDTQYF
TRBJ2-2	many	NA	TRBV4-1	TGCGCCAGCAGCTCTAAGGGGTGGGACACCGGGGAGCTGTTTTTT	CASSSKGWDTGELFF
TRBJ1-5	NA	NA	TRBV24-1	TGTGCCACCAGTGATTCCCACCGGCCGACAGACCAGCCCCAGCATTTT	CATSDSHRPTDQPQHF
TRBJ2-3	NA	TRBD1	TRBV4-3	TGCGCCAGCAGCCTTAGCCCGGGACAGGGTACGCAGTATTTT	CASSLSPGQGTQYF
TRBJ2-3	few	TRBD2	TRBV13	TGTGCCAGCAGCCCGAGACTAGCGGGAGGGCTAGATACGCAGTATTTT	CASSPRLAGGLDTQYF
TRBJ2-2	NA	TRBD2	TRBV5-6	TGTGCCAGCAGCGGCGGACTAGGTAGAGTCGGGGAGCTGTTTTTT	CASSGGLGRVGELFF
TRBJ1-1	many	NA	TRBV27	TGTGCCAGCAGTGCACTATCCCGGGACACAGCTTTCTTT	CASSALSRDTAFF
TRBJ2-5	NA	NA	TRBV7-3	TGTGCCAGCACGCGGGAACAGGGGTGGCGGGAAGAGACCCAGTACTTC	CASTREQGWREETQYF
TRBJ1-6	NA	NA	TRBV7-3	TGTGCCAGCAGCTTAGGGGTAGGGTCACCCCTCCACTTT	CASSLGVGSPLHF
TRBJ2-3	many	NA	TRBV29-1	TGCAGCGTTGAAGAAAGCGCTGTGGGCACAGATACGCAGTATTTT	CSVEESAVGTDTQYF
TRBJ2-7	few	NA	TRBV9	TGTGCCAGCAGCGTATACAGCAACTCCTACGAGCAGTACTTC	CASSVYSNSYEQYF
TRBJ2-2	NA	NA	TRBV10-3	TGTGCCATCAGTGCCCCCGGGGAGCTGTTTTTT	CAISAPGELFF
TRBJ2-3	NA	NA	TRBV7-9	TGTGCCAGCAGCTGGGATGCAGATACGCAGTATTTT	CASSWDADTQYF
TRBJ2-5	NA	NA	TRBV6-2/TRBV6-3	TGTGCCAGCAGTTACGGGGTGGAAGAGACCCAGTACTTC	CASSYGVEETQYF